The rows below give T cell receptor beta chains drawn from one sample of a study of resident and recirculating memory T cells in vitiligo. Assay used: immunoSEQ multiplex PCR; TCRdb lists only in-frame clones, some missing. This table holds 65,000 to 80,000 clones, around 92% found once. Sequencing was done on a sample of blood. The receptors come from a male donor with vitiligo. Each CDR3 is given with its conserved first and last residue. A D gene is named only where the DNA matches it firmly. The size field is filled for only some rows; it gives once, few, many or a size class.

TRBJ2-2 | NA | 13 | NA | TRBV9 | CASVDRDTGELFF | TGTGCCAGCGTTGACAGAGACACCGGGGAGCTGTTTTTT
TRBJ1-5 | few | 14 | NA | TRBV19 | CASRDHRVDQPQHF | TGTGCCAGTAGGGACCACAGGGTGGATCAGCCCCAGCATTTT
TRBJ1-5 | once | 14 | TRBD1 | TRBV28 | CASSSDREDQPQHF | TGTGCCAGCAGTTCCGACAGGGAGGATCAGCCCCAGCATTTT
TRBJ2-5 | few | 14 | NA | TRBV4-2 | CASSQEGVRETQYF | TGTGCCAGCAGCCAGGAGGGAGTTCGTGAGACCCAGTACTTC
TRBJ1-5 | NA | 16 | NA | TRBV27 | CASRGWGASGNQPQHF | TGTGCCAGCCGAGGGTGGGGAGCTTCGGGCAATCAGCCCCAGCATTTT
TRBJ1-3 | NA | 13 | NA | TRBV28 | CASSDSSGNTIYF | TGTGCCAGCAGTGACAGCTCTGGAAACACCATATATTTT
TRBJ2-3 | NA | 15 | TRBD1 | TRBV6-6 | CASSYPGQGDYTQYF | TGTGCCAGCAGTTACCCGGGACAGGGGGACTATACGCAGTATTTT
TRBJ1-3 | NA | 14 | NA | TRBV19 | CASSIPGSGNTIYF | TGTGCCAGTAGTATCCCCGGCTCTGGAAACACCATATATTTT
TRBJ2-7 | NA | 14 | NA | TRBV5-4 | CASTQDRNSYEQYF | TGTGCCAGCACCCAAGACAGGAACTCCTACGAGCAGTACTTC
TRBJ2-7 | NA | 13 | TRBD1 | TRBV13 | CASSLEGAYEQYF | TGTGCCAGCAGCTTAGAGGGGGCTTACGAGCAGTACTTC
TRBJ2-1 | few | 11 | NA | TRBV27 | CASSSGNEQFF | TGTGCCAGCAGTTCGGGGAATGAGCAGTTCTTC
TRBJ2-1 | NA | 14 | NA | TRBV11-2 | CASSLSRRDNEQFF | TGTGCCAGCAGCTTATCGCGGAGGGACAATGAGCAGTTCTTC
TRBJ1-2 | once | 15 | TRBD1 | TRBV7-9 | CASSLGQGLDYGYTF | TGTGCCAGCAGCTTAGGACAGGGGCTCGACTATGGCTACACCTTC
TRBJ1-5 | few | 15 | NA | TRBV19 | CASSIMSGSNQPQHF | TGTGCCAGTAGTATTATGAGCGGGAGCAATCAGCCCCAGCATTTT
TRBJ2-5 | NA | 14 | TRBD1 | TRBV28 | CATAGDRELETQYF | TGTGCCACCGCCGGGGACAGGGAATTGGAGACCCAGTACTTC
TRBJ1-5 | NA | 13 | NA | TRBV19 | CASNYGQYQPQHF | TGTGCCAGTAATTACGGACAGTATCAGCCCCAGCATTTT
TRBJ1-2 | NA | 14 | TRBD1 | TRBV5-1 | CASSLETGGNGYTF | TGCGCCAGCAGCTTGGAGACAGGGGGCAATGGCTACACCTTC
TRBJ1-2 | NA | 14 | TRBD1 | TRBV9 | CASSAQQGNYGYTF | TGTGCCAGCAGCGCCCAACAGGGGAACTATGGCTACACCTTC
TRBJ2-5 | NA | 15 | NA | TRBV4-2 | CASSQEQGRKETQYF | TGTGCCAGCAGCCAGGAACAGGGTCGAAAAGAGACCCAGTACTTC
TRBJ1-6 | NA | 15 | NA | TRBV5-6 | CASSPQANYNSPLHF | TGTGCCAGCAGCCCACAGGCAAACTATAATTCACCCCTCCACTTT
TRBJ2-1 | NA | 15 | TRBD2 | TRBV28 | CASRIPSGVYNEQFF | TGTGCCAGCAGGATACCTAGCGGAGTCTACAATGAGCAGTTCTTC
TRBJ2-5 | NA | 14 | TRBD2 | TRBV27 | CASTPRTSGETQYF | TGTGCCAGCACCCCCCGGACTAGCGGGGAGACCCAGTACTTC
TRBJ1-3 | once | 14 | NA | TRBV11-2 | CASSLEISGNTIYF | TGTGCCAGCAGCTTGGAGATCTCTGGAAACACCATATATTTT
TRBJ1-2 | NA | 14 | TRBD1 | TRBV11-2 | CASSLGQGEYGYTF | TGTGCCAGCAGCTTAGGACAGGGCGAATATGGCTACACCTTC
TRBJ1-4 | NA | 14 | NA | TRBV30 | CAWSVTATNEKLFF | TGTGCCTGGAGTGTGACTGCAACTAATGAAAAACTGTTTTTT
TRBJ2-3 | NA | 14 | NA | TRBV9 | CASSGGIRSDTQYF | TGTGCCAGCAGCGGCGGAATTCGGAGCGATACGCAGTATTTT
TRBJ2-7 | NA | 14 | TRBD2 | TRBV11-3 | CASSSGLAGDEQYF | TGTGCCAGCAGCTCTGGACTAGCGGGAGACGAGCAGTACTTC
TRBJ2-7 | NA | 14 | TRBD2 | TRBV6-1 | CASSVAAGVSEQYF | TGTGCCAGCAGTGTCGCAGCGGGAGTTTCCGAGCAGTACTTC
TRBJ2-2 | NA | 14 | TRBD2 | TRBV5-6 | CASSPGLVPGELFF | TGTGCCAGCAGTCCGGGACTAGTGCCCGGGGAGCTGTTTTTT
TRBJ2-2 | NA | 15 | NA | TRBV18 | CASSPLSSHTGELFF | TGTGCCAGCTCACCACTTAGTTCCCACACCGGGGAGCTGTTTTTT
TRBJ1-3 | NA | 17 | NA | TRBV10-3 | CAISVSSGPQSGNTIYF | TGTGCCATCAGTGTTAGTTCAGGTCCACAATCTGGAAACACCATATATTTT